The 9 T cell receptor beta chains reported below all come from one sample, sequenced in a study of identical twins. TCRdb used MiXCR to reprocess the 5' RACE reads, holding one entry per CDR3 protein. Of 1.5 million or so distinct CDR3 sequences listed, around a third were seen once; the top ten hold approximately 0.29%. The sequenced sample consisted of cord blood. Receptors originate from a newborn girl in good health.

The rearrangement joins TRBV20-1 to TRBJ2-7; D gene unclear. Germline V gives CDR1 DFQATT, CDR2 SNEGSKA (reference sequence). V lost 3 bases and J lost 0, with 18 bases in between. This CDR3 is 16 amino acids long. DNA of the CDR3: TGCAGTGCTAGTGGGATTGGGTACCGCAGCTCCTACGAGCAGTACTTC. Protein: CSASGIGYRSSYEQYF.

Comments on this clonotype: The junction shows a germline mismatch at one end, possibly a read error. This chain joins TRBV12-3 or TRBV12-4 and TRBJ1-2; perhaps TRBD1 as D (5 bases). The CDR3 is made up of 14 amino acids. The CDR3 is CASILGVPNYGYTF. The CDR3 DNA reads TGTGCCAGCATTTTAGGGGTCCCTAACTATGGCTACACCTTC.

The rearrangement uses TRBV6-5 and TRBJ1-2; tentatively, D is TRBD1 (5 bases). This CDR3 comprises 15 residues. Deletions cut 6 bases from V and 6 bases from J, with 20 bases between. CDR1 MNHEY and CDR2 SVGAGI come from the germline V gene. The CDR3 protein is CASRRQGGRLDGYTF. CDR3 in DNA: TGTGCCAGCAGGCGCCAGGGAGGCCGGCTCGATGGCTACACCTTC.

The chain recombines TRBV5-1 with TRBJ2-5; no definite D call. The CDR3 is 17 amino acids. The germline V gene has CDR1 SGHRS and CDR2 YFSETQ. Trimming cost V 3 bases and J 2 bases, with 20 bases left between them. CDR3 sequence: CASSSPSMGSRQETQYF. The CDR3, as DNA: TGCGCCAGCAGCTCCCCTTCTATGGGTAGCAGACAAGAGACCCAGTACTTC.

A remark on this clonotype: An end of the junction differs from the germline gene, which may be a read error. The CDR3 reads CASSLGGDFYGCTF. CDR3 bases: TGTGCCAGCAGCTTAGGGGGGGACTTCTATGGCTGCACCTTC. The chain employs TRBV12-3 or TRBV12-4 and TRBJ1-2; D possibly corresponds to TRBD1 (6 bases). This CDR3 comprises 14 residues.

This clonotype appeared a few times. This rearrangement joins TRBV20-1 to TRBJ2-7, with 8 bases matching TRBD2. The ends lost 5 bases at V and 6 bases at J; junction bases unmatched: 0. CDR1 DFQATT and CDR2 SNEGSKA come from the germline V gene (reference sequence). The CDR3 is 10 residues long. The CDR3 spells CSAGTSEQYF. DNA for the CDR3: TGCAGTGCTGGGACTAGCGAGCAGTACTTC.

This clonotype appeared a few times. The rearrangement links TRBV4-1 to TRBJ1-1; D is unresolved. V lost 1 base and J lost 7, with 10 bases in between. There are 13 residues in the CDR3. Germline V gene sequence: CDR1 MGHRA, CDR2 YSYEKL. The CDR3 DNA is TGCGCCAGCAGCCAAGTAGGGAGGCGTGAAGCTTTCTTT. This gives the protein CASSQVGRREAFF.

This clonotype was seen a few times. The chain recombines TRBV20-1 with TRBJ2-1; possibly TRBD1 for D (6 bases). The CDR3 is made up of 14 amino acids. V lost 0 bases and J lost 5, with 11 bases in between. The germline V gene has CDR1 DFQATT and CDR2 SNEGSKA (reference sequence). CDR3 region: CSAREGRGDNEQFF. CDR3 sequence (DNA): TGCAGTGCTAGAGAAGGCAGGGGCGACAATGAGCAGTTCTTC.

This chain connects TRBV28 to TRBJ1-2; D perhaps matches TRBD1 (5 bases). The CDR3 loop spans 10 amino acids. Trimming left V 8 bases short and J 8 bases short, with 9 bases between. The germline gives CDR1 MDHEN, CDR2 SYDVKM. The chain's CDR3 is CASGRDGYTF. In DNA, the CDR3 is TGTGCCAGCGGACGGGACGGCTACACCTTC.